One sample yielded the 32 T cell receptor delta chains listed below, sequenced in a study of gamma-delta T cells after stem cell transplantation. TCRdb re-called clones from the RT-PCR reads via CATT. The repertoire holds 1,400 or so delta-chain clones, less than 3% seen once, with about 40% in the top ten. Sequencing was carried out using gamma-delta T cells. Receptors were obtained from a human donor. It is not recorded whose cells these are; they may come from a transplant donor.

As concerns this clone: For this DNA, TCRdb reports the protein of a much larger clone, which diverges at residue 6, most likely from a read error; the protein presented here is translated directly from the DNA. The CDR3 DNA is TGTGCCTGTGACCCCATTGGGGATACCCCTTACACCGATAAACTCATCTTT. It specifies CACDPIGDTPYTDKLIF. This chain joins TRDV2 and TRDJ1; 8 bases match TRDD3. Unmatched junction bases numbered 11, after V lost 3 bases and J lost 0 bases. The CDR3 extends over 17 amino acids. CDR1 and CDR2 (germline): GEAIGNYY, EKD.

Notes on this clone: The translation of this DNA and the TCRdb protein of a much larger clone differ at residue 3, probably owing to a read error; the protein shown here is translated from the DNA. V is TRDV2 and J is TRDJ1, with 7 bases identical to TRDD3. The CDR3 extends over 16 amino acids. Germline-derived CDR1 and CDR2 are GEAIGNYY and EKD. The DNA of the CDR3 is TGTGCCTATGACACCGGAGTGGGGGACCCCTTCGATAAACTCATCTTT. It encodes CAYDTGVGDPFDKLIF.

Only a few counts were recorded for this clone. The protein TCRdb gives is from a much larger clone and does not agree with this DNA's translation at residue 9, likely a read error; the protein shown here comes from the DNA. The V call is TRDV3, the J call TRDJ1; 7 bases map to TRDD3. Germline V gives CDR1 TVYSNPD, CDR2 GDNSRS (reference sequence). This CDR3 has 13 amino acids. The CDR3 DNA reads TGTGCACTCACCTTGTACTGGGGCCCTAAACTCATCTTT. Translation: CALTLYWGPKLIF. Based on the CDR3 plus reference TRDV3 and TRDJ1, the full variable domain is CDKVTQSSPDQTVASGSEVVLLCTYDTVYSNPDLFWYRIRPDYSFQFVFYGDNSRSEGADFTQGRFSVKHILTQKAFHLVISPVRTEDSATYYCALTLYWGPKLIFGKGTRVTVEP.

A few counts support this clone. The germline gene is not matched at one end of the junction; a read error may be the cause. The rearrangement joins TRAV38-2/DV8 to TRDJ1, with D perhaps assigned TRDD2 or TRDD3 (6 bases each). Germline V gives CDR1 TSESDYY, CDR2 QEAYKQQN. This CDR3 contains 23 residues. DNA for the CDR3: TGTGCTCTCATGGAGCGCGAGGGATATGGCATATCGGAGGGATTCCTAGCTACCGACAAACTCATCTTT. Protein: CALMEREGYGISEGFLATDKLIF.

The sample holds a few counts of this clone. A far larger clone is one base from this, pointing to a likely read error. Other DNA sequences of this sample code for an identical CDR3. This chain connects TRDV2 to TRDJ1; TRDD2 agrees at 9 bases. CDR1 is GEAIGNYY and CDR2 is EKD in the germline V gene. The CDR3 spans 24 residues. The V segment lost 0 bases and the J segment 3 bases; nucleotides outside the gene matches: 31. CDR3 nucleotide sequence: TGTGCCTGTGACACCGGAGCGGTTGGCCTTCCTACGATACCCGGGGGATGGGGGGCCGATAAACTCATCTTT. Amino acid sequence: CACDTGAVGLPTIPGGWGADKLIF.

Concerning this clone itself: The protein given by TCRdb reflects a much larger clone and differs at residue 12 from this DNA's translation, likely from a read error; the protein shown is the DNA's translation. The genes are TRDV3 and TRDJ1, with unresolved D. The CDR3 has 14 amino acids. From germline, CDR1 is TVYSNPD and CDR2 GDNSRS (reference sequence). CDR3 residues: CAFGLVPHTDKPIF. CDR3 DNA sequence: TGTGCCTTTGGCCTGGTCCCCCACACCGATAAACCCATCTTT.

This clone showed up just a few times. This likely came from a read error, as a far larger clone is one base away. Other DNA sequences from this sample encode an identical CDR3 as well. The gene calls are TRDV1 and TRDJ2, with TRDD3 matching over 8 bases. Germline CDR1 and CDR2: TSWWSYY and QGS. This CDR3 region has 22 residues. With V trimmed by 5 bases and J by 7 bases, 30 bases remained unmatched. CDR3 nucleotide sequence: TGTGCTCTTGGGAACAGTGTCTGGGGTTACGGCTACTGGGGGGTTGGGGAAGCACAACTCTTCTTT. The encoded protein is CALGNSVWGYGYWGVGEAQLFF.

This clone was counted a few times. A read error likely explains why the TCRdb protein, taken from a much larger clone, differs from this DNA's translation at residue 8; the protein shown is translated from the DNA. The chain employs TRDV1 and TRDJ1; 12 positions agree with TRDD3. The CDR3 consists of 22 residues. J was trimmed by 4 bases and V by 1 base; bases with no gene match: 22. The germline V gene has CDR1 TSWWSYY and CDR2 QGS. The chain's CDR3 is CALGERTCLHWGIHELSDKLIF. CDR3 nucleotides: TGTGCTCTTGGGGAACGGACCTGCCTTCACTGGGGGATACACGAATTAAGCGATAAACTCATCTTT.

This clone is medium-sized by share. With only one base between it and a far larger clone, this is likely a read error. V gene TRDV1 combines with J gene TRDJ1, with 9 bases aligning to TRDD3. CDR3 length equals 22 residues. V shed 3 bases, J shed 3 bases, and the junction held 26 bases outside the gene matches. Germline CDR1 TSWWSYY, CDR2 QGS. For the CDR3, the DNA is TGTGCTCTTGGGGACCTCCATACGGGGTACTGGGGGACCGACCCGTACGCCGATAAACTCATCTTT. This sequence encodes CALGDLHTGYWGTDPYADKLIF.

As concerns this clone: This likely stems from a read error, as it lies one base from a far larger clone. Within the sample, other DNA sequences also encode this same CDR3. The chain uses TRDV2 and TRDJ1; D is ambiguous. Germline V gene sequence: CDR1 GEAIGNYY, CDR2 EKD. The length of the CDR3 is 14 residues. In DNA form, the CDR3 reads TGCGCCTGTGACACCGGGTCGGGGTTGGGTAAACTCATCTTT. Amino acids: CACDTGSGLGKLIF.

By its share, this clone is large. In the same sample, other DNA sequences code for this CDR3. The genes are TRDV2 and TRDJ1; TRDD3 matches at 9 bases. Germline CDR1 GEAIGNYY, CDR2 EKD. This CDR3 is 15 amino acids long. V was clipped by 7 bases and J by 1 base; unmatched bases: 9. CDR3 DNA: TGTGCCTGCATGGCCTTGGGGGATAGCACCGATAAACTCATCTTT. Translating gives CACMALGDSTDKLIF.

This clone was counted a few times. TCRdb's protein, taken from a much larger clone, differs from this DNA's translation at residue 10, likely owing to a read error; the protein displayed comes from the DNA. CDR3: CACDLITGGGNTDKLIF. In DNA, the CDR3 is TGTGCCTGTGACCTTATCACTGGGGGAGGCAACACCGATAAACTCATCTTT. The chain combines TRDV2 with TRDJ1; 9 nucleotides agree with TRDD3. The V segment lost 3 bases and the J segment 0 bases; nucleotides outside the gene matches: 10. This CDR3 comprises 17 residues. Germline values: CDR1 GEAIGNYY, CDR2 EKD.

In its sample, this clone was seen a few times. TCRdb's protein, taken from a much larger clone, differs from this DNA's translation at residue 18, likely owing to a read error; the protein displayed comes from the DNA. The chain's CDR3 is CAASAHPHGEGPDDSDKPIF. In nucleotides, the CDR3 is TGTGCAGCAAGCGCGCACCCACATGGGGAGGGACCCGATGACTCCGATAAACCCATCTTT. The rearrangement links TRAV29/DV5 to TRDJ1; a weak D match, TRDD3 (5 bases). Germline V gene lookup returns CDR1 NSMFDY and CDR2 ISSIKDK. This CDR3 contains 20 residues.

Worth noting for this clone: A read error likely explains why the TCRdb protein, taken from a much larger clone, differs from this DNA's translation at residue 9; the protein shown is translated from the DNA. V and J are TRDV1 and TRDJ1; 13 nucleotides match TRDD3. Losses at the gene ends were 4 bases for V and 8 bases for J; bases not matched to a gene: 19. The CDR3 extends over 19 amino acids. Germline V gene sequence: CDR1 TSWWSYY, CDR2 QGS. Written as DNA, the CDR3 is TGTGCTCTTGGGGCCAGTCTACCTCCTCCGCACTGGGGGATACGAAAACTCATCTTT. Protein: CALGASLPPPHWGIRKLIF.

By frequency in the sample, this clone is large. The identical CDR3 is also encoded by other nucleotide sequences in the sample. The V gene is TRDV1, the J gene TRDJ1, with TRDD3 matching 13 bases. CDR3 length: 20 amino acids. Trimming removed 7 bases from V and 0 bases from J; junction bases left unmatched: 17. Germline V gives CDR1 TSWWSYY, CDR2 QGS. The DNA of the CDR3 is TGTGCTCTTGCCCCAAACCTACGGGACTGGGGGATACGCTACACCGATAAACTCATCTTT. Its translation: CALAPNLRDWGIRYTDKLIF.

This clone was found a few times. The protein TCRdb lists belongs to a much larger clone and differs from this DNA's translation at residue 3, which points to a read error; the protein shown is made from the DNA. The V and J genes are TRDV1 and TRDJ1; 9 nucleotides match TRDD3. The CDR3 has 21 amino acids. The ends lost 10 bases at V and 0 bases at J; junction bases unmatched: 27. The germline V gene has CDR1 TSWWSYY and CDR2 QGS. The CDR3 region has the DNA TGTGCTCCTGGTGCTCCCTGTCCTACGGGGTACTGGGGGAGATACACCGATAAACTCATCTTT. It specifies CAPGAPCPTGYWGRYTDKLIF.

This clone was counted only a few times. The J gene is TRDJ1, the V gene TRDV1, with 8 bases fitting TRDD3. The length of the CDR3 is 17 residues. The V and J ends lost 3 bases and 5 bases, in that order; junction bases with no gene match: 14. The germline V gene encodes CDR1 TSWWSYY and CDR2 QGS. CDR3 sequence reads: CALGDEFLLTGGDKLIF. The DNA for the CDR3 is TGTGCTCTTGGGGACGAGTTTCTCCTTACTGGGGGTGATAAACTCATCTTT.

Note on this clone: A far larger clone is one base from this, pointing to a likely read error. The same CDR3 can be traced to other DNA sequences in this sample. The chain employs TRDV1 and TRDJ1; 8 bases are a match to TRDD3. Germline-derived CDR1 and CDR2 are TSWWSYY and QGS. The CDR3 has 22 residues. J was trimmed by 1 base and V by 1 base; bases with no gene match: 23. As DNA, the CDR3 is TGTGCTCTTGGGGAACCAGCCTTCCCCCGTACTGGGGGTCCCCTTTTCACCGATAAACTCATCTTT. Its translation is CALGEPAFPRTGGPLFTDKLIF.

For this clone: A read error is the likely source, as a far larger clone sits one nucleotide away. J is TRDJ1 and V is TRDV2, with a weak D call TRDD3 (6 bases). The V gene's germline CDR1 is GEAIGNYY and CDR2 EKD. The CDR3 length is 16 residues. Here the CDR3 DNA reads TGTGCCCGTGACACCTGGGGACTTACCTACACCGATAAACTCATCTTT. Protein: CARDTWGLTYTDKLIF.

This clone was detected only a few times. TCRdb attributes to this sequence the protein of a much larger clone, which differs from the DNA translation at residue 3; a read error is likely, and the protein displayed is translated from the DNA. The chain employs TRDV2 and TRDJ1; tentative D call: TRDD3 (5 bases). Germline CDR1 is GEAIGNYY and CDR2 is EKD. The CDR3 length is 17 residues. The CDR3 DNA reads as TGTGCCCGTGACACGTGGGCCCCCGACGGGGGGACCGATAAACTCATCTTT. Translation gives CARDTWAPDGGTDKLIF.

Only a few counts were recorded for this clone. This probably arose from a read error, given a far larger clone one base away. This CDR3 is also generated by other DNA sequences in the sample. The chain employs TRDV2 and TRDJ1; 11 bases agree with TRDD3. CDR1 and CDR2 (germline): GEAIGNYY, EKD. V lost 1 base to trimming and J lost 0 bases; unmatched junction nucleotides: 21. The CDR3 is made up of 22 amino acids. The CDR3 sequence is CACDTNSFLRWGIRPYTDKLIF. In nucleotides, the CDR3 is TGTGCCTGTGACACGAATAGCTTCCTACGTTGGGGGATACGCCCGTACACCGATAAACTCATCTTT.

This clone appeared a few times. The chain links TRDV1 to TRDJ1, with 9 bases fitting TRDD3. Unmatched junction bases numbered 24, after V lost 4 bases and J lost 0 bases. The CDR3 spans 22 residues. Germline CDR1 and CDR2: TSWWSYY and QGS. The CDR3, as DNA: TGTGCTCTTGGGGGCCTCCATGCGGGATACTGGGGGACCGACCCGTACACCGATAAACTCATCTTT. Its translation is CALGGLHAGYWGTDPYTDKLIF.

This clone occurred many times. With only one base between it and a far larger clone, this is likely a read error. This chain joins TRDV2 and TRDJ1; 7 bases agree with TRDD3. The CDR3 loop spans 16 amino acids. Germline loops: CDR1 GEAIGNYY, CDR2 EKD. CDR3 nucleotides: TGTGCCCGTGACACCGGAGTGGGGGACCCCTTCGATAAACTCATCTTT. It translates to CARDTGVGDPFDKLIF.

This clone has a handful of counts. The TCRdb protein, from a much larger clone, departs from this DNA's translation at residue 6, likely by read error; the protein shown derives from the DNA. The chain employs TRDV1 and TRDJ1, with 7 positions matching TRDD3. V lost 2 bases and J lost 3; bases outside the gene matches: 12. The CDR3 is 17 residues long. Germline loops: CDR1 TSWWSYY, CDR2 QGS. This CDR3 is CALGEYPTGGSADKLIF. In nucleotides, the CDR3 is TGTGCTCTTGGGGAATACCCTACGGGGGGATCGGCCGATAAACTCATCTTT.

This clone was seen a few times. The TCRdb protein, from a much larger clone, departs from this DNA's translation at residue 5, likely by read error; the protein shown derives from the DNA. The chain uses TRAV29/DV5 and TRDJ1; D gene unclear. Trimming pared 1 base from V and 0 bases from J, leaving 22 bases between. This CDR3 comprises 18 residues. The germline CDR1 and CDR2 sequences are NSMFDY and ISSIKDK. CDR3 sequence: CAASTPKTANLYTDKLIF. CDR3 DNA sequence: TGTGCAGCAAGCACCCCTAAGACGGCCAACCTGTACACCGATAAACTCATCTTT.

About this clone: The mismatch at residue 11 between this DNA's translation and the TCRdb protein of a much larger clone likely reflects a read error; the protein shown is translated from the DNA. The chain couples TRDV2 to TRDJ1, with TRDD3 identical over 10 bases. J was trimmed by 3 bases and V by 6 bases; bases with no gene match: 12. The CDR3 is 16 residues long. CDR1 and CDR2 (germline): GEAIGNYY, EKD. The CDR3 region is CACSQGGIRYADKLIF. CDR3 nucleotides: TGTGCCTGTTCCCAAGGGGGGATACGCTACGCCGATAAACTCATCTTT.

Of note for this clone: For this DNA, TCRdb reports the protein of a much larger clone, which diverges at residue 18, most likely from a read error; the protein presented here is translated directly from the DNA. The CDR3 spells CAAAPSLGDTPHLTDKLTF. As DNA, the CDR3 is TGTGCAGCTGCGCCTTCCTTGGGGGATACGCCCCACCTGACCGATAAACTCACCTTT. The V and J genes are TRAV29/DV5 and TRDJ1, with TRDD3 identical over 11 bases. Germline loops: CDR1 NSMFDY, CDR2 ISSIKDK. The CDR3 contains 19 residues.

Comments on this clone: The likely explanation is a read error, given a far larger clone one base away. This specimen includes other DNA sequences encoding the same CDR3. The chain joins TRDV2 to TRDJ1, with 11 bases lining up with TRDD3. This CDR3 has 22 residues. Germline loops: CDR1 GEAIGNYY, CDR2 EKD. The CDR3 protein is CACDTNSFLRWGIRPYTDKLIF. The CDR3 region has the DNA TGCGCCTGTGACACGAATAGTTTCCTACGTTGGGGGATACGCCCGTACACCGATAAACTCATCTTT.

With respect to this clone: The protein recorded in TCRdb matches a much larger clone and deviates from this DNA's translation at residue 12, suggesting a read error; the protein here is obtained by translating the DNA. The chain has TRDV1 and TRDJ1; no clear D. Germline-derived CDR1 and CDR2 are TSWWSYY and QGS. The CDR3 runs 17 residues. The V and J ends lost 3 bases and 3 bases respectively, with 20 bases between them. In DNA, the CDR3 is TGTGCTCTTGGGGATCGGCCCCCCGGCCTCTACGCCGATAAACTCATCTTT. The encoded protein is CALGDRPPGLYADKLIF.

This clone turned up a few times. A clone one base away is much larger, so this may be a read error. Additional DNA sequences in this sample encode the identical CDR3. This rearrangement joins TRDV1 to TRDJ1; D might be TRDD3 (6 bases). CDR3 length equals 18 residues. CDR1 is TSWWSYY, CDR2 QGS, per germline. The CDR3 sequence is CALGEEWGFRMYTDKLIF. CDR3 bases: TGTGCCCTTGGGGAAGAATGGGGGTTTCGAATGTACACCGATAAACTCATCTTT.

The table lists this clone with a few counts. TCRdb lists the protein of a much larger clone for this DNA, which differs at residue 9, so this is likely a read error; the protein given here is translated from the DNA itself. The chain employs TRDV2 and TRDJ1; TRDD3 aligns across 9 bases. V trimming: 3 bases; J trimming: 0 bases; junction bases outside the gene matches: 10. CDR1 and CDR2 from the germline V gene are GEAIGNYY and EKD. The CDR3 extends over 17 amino acids. In DNA, the CDR3 is TGTGCCTGTGACCTACTGGGGGAGGGGGGGAACACCGATAAACTCATCTTT. Its translation: CACDLLGEGGNTDKLIF.

Remarks on this clone: A far larger clone is off by one base, so a read error is likely. The chain couples TRDV1 to TRDJ1, with TRDD3 matching 9 bases. This CDR3 region has 17 residues. From germline, CDR1 is TSWWSYY and CDR2 QGS. V lost 10 bases to trimming and J lost 4 bases; unmatched junction nucleotides: 19. In nucleotides, the CDR3 is TGTGCTCCTGGCCTCCTTCCCGTACTGGGGGACCTCGATAAACTCATCTTT. It codes for CAPGLLPVLGDLDKLIF.